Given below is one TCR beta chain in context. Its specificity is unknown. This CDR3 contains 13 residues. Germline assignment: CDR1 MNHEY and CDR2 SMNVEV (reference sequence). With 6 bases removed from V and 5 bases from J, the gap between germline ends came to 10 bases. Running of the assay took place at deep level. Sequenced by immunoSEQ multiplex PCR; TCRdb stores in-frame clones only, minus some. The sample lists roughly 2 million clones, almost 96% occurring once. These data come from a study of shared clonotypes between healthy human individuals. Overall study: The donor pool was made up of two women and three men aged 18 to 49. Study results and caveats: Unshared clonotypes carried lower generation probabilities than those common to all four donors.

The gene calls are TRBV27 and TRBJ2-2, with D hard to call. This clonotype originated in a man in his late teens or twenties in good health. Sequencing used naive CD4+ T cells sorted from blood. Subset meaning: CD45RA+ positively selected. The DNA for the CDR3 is TGTGCCAGCAGACCGTATCGGACCGGGGAGCTGTTTTTT. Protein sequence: CASRPYRTGELFF.